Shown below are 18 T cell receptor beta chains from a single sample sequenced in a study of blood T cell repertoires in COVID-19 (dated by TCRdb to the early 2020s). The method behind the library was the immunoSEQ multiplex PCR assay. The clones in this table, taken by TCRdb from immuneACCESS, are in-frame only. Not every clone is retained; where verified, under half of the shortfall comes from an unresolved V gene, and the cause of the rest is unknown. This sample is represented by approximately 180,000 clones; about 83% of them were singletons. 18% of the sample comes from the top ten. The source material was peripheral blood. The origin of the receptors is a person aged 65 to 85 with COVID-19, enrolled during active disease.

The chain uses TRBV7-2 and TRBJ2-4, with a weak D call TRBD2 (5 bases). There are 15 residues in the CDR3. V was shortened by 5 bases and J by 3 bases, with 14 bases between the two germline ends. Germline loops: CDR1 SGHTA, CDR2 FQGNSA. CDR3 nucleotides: TGTGCCAGCAGCCTCCCAGGAGGCCGCAAAAACATTCAGTACTTC. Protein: CASSLPGGRKNIQYF.

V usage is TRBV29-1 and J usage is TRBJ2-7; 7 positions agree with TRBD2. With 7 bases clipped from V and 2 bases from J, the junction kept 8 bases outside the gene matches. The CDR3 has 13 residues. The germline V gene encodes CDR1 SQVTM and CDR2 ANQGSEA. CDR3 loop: CSAGGLETYEQYF. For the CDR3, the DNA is TGCAGCGCGGGGGGACTCGAAACCTACGAGCAGTACTTC.

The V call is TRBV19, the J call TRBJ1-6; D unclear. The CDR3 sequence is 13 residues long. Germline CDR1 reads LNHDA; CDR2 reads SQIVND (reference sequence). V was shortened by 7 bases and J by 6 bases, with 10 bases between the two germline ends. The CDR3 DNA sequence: TGTGCCAGTAATGGAGGTGGTAATTCACCCCTCCACTTT. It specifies CASNGGGNSPLHF.

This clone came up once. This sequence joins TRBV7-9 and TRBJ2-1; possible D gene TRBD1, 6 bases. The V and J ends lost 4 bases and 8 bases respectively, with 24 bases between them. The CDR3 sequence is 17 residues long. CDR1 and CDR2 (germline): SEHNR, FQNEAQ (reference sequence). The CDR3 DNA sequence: TGTGCCAGCAGCTCACATCCTGGGGGCGCGGCTTTCGATGAGCAGTTCTTC. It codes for CASSSHPGGAAFDEQFF.

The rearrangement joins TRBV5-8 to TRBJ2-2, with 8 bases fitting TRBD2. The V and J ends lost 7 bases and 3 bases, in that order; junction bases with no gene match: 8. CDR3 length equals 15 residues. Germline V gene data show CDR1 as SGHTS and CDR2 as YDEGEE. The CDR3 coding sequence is TGTGCCAGCCGAATGGGACTAGAGTACACCGGGGAGCTGTTTTTT. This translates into CASRMGLEYTGELFF.

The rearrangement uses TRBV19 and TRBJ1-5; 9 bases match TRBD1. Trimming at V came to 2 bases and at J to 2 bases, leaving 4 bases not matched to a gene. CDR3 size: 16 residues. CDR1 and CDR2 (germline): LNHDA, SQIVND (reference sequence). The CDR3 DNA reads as TGTGCCAGTAGTATACCCTGGACAGGGGGCAATCAGCCCCAGCATTTT. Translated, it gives CASSIPWTGGNQPQHF.

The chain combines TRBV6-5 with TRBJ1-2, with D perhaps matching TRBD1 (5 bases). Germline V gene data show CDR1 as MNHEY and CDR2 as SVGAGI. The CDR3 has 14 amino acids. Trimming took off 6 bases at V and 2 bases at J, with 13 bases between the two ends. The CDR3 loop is CASSAQGVNYGYTF. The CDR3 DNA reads TGTGCCAGCAGCGCCCAGGGCGTGAACTATGGCTACACCTTC.

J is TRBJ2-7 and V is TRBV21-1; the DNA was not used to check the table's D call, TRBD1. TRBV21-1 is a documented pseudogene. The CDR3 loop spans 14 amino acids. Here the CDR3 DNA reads TGTGCCAGCAGCCCGCCCGGAACAGGGGACAAGCAGTACTTC. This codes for CASSPPGTGDKQYF.

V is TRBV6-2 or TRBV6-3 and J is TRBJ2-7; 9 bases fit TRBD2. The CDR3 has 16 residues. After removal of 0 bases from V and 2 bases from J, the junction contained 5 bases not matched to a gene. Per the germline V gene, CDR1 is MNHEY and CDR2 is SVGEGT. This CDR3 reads CASSYSRASGAYEQYF. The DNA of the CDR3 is TGTGCCAGCAGTTACTCGAGGGCTAGCGGGGCCTACGAGCAGTACTTC.

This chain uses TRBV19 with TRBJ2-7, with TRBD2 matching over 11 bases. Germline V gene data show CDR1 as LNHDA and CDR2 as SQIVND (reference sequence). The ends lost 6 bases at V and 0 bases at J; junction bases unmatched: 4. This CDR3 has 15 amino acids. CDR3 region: CASSLGLAVSYEQYF. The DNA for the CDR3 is TGTGCCAGTAGCCTGGGACTAGCGGTCTCCTACGAGCAGTACTTC.

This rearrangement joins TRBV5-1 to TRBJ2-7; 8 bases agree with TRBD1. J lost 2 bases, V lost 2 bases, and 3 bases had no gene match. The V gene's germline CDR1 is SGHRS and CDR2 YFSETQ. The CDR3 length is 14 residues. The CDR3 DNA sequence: TGCGCCAGCAGCTTCCTGGACAGGGCCTACGAGCAGTACTTC. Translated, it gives CASSFLDRAYEQYF. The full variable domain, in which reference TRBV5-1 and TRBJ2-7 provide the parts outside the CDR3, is KAGVTQTPRYLIKTRGQQVTLSCSPISGHRSVSWYQQTPGQGLQFLFEYFSETQRNKGNFPGRFSGRQFSNSRSEMNVSTLELGDSALYLCASSFLDRAYEQYFGPGTRLTVT.

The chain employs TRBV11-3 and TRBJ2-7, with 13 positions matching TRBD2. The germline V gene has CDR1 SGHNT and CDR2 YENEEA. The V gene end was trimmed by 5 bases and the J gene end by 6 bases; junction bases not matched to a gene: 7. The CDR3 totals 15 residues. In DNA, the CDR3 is TGTGCCAGCAGCCTACGGACTAGCGGGAGCGCCGAGCAGTACTTC. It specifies CASSLRTSGSAEQYF. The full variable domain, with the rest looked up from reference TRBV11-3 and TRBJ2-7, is EAGVVQSPRYKIIEKKQPVAFWCNPISGHNTLYWYLQNLGQGPELLIRYENEEAVDDSQLPKDRFSAERLKGVDSTLKIQPAELGDSAVYLCASSLRTSGSAEQYFGPGTRLTVT.

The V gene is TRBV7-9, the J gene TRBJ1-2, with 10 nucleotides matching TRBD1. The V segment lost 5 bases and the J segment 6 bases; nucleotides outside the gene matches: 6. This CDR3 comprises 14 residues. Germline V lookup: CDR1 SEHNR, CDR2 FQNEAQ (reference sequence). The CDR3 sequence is CASSTAGQGNGYTF. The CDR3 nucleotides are TGTGCCAGCAGCACTGCGGGACAGGGGAATGGCTACACCTTC.

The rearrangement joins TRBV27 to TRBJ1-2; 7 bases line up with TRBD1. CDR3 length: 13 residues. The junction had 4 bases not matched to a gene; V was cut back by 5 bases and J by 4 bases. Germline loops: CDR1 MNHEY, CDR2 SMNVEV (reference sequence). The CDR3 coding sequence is TGTGCCAGCAGTGGAACAGGGGTCTATGGCTACACCTTC. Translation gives CASSGTGVYGYTF.

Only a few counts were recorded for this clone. CDR3 in DNA: TGTGCCAGCAGTATTACGGGACAGGGTAACGGGGAGCTGTTTTTT. This sequence encodes CASSITGQGNGELFF. The chain couples TRBV6-6 to TRBJ2-2, with 9 bases aligning to TRBD1. V was clipped by 5 bases and J by 7 bases; unmatched bases: 8. The CDR3 covers 15 residues. The germline V gene has CDR1 MNHNY and CDR2 SVGAGI (reference sequence).

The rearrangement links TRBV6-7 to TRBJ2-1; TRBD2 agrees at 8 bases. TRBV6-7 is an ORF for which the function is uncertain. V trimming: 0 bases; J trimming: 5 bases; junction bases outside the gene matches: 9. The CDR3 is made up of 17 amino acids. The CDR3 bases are TGTGCCAGCAGTTACTCGGCCGGGACTAGTGGTAACAATGAGCAGTTCTTC. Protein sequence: CASSYSAGTSGNNEQFF.

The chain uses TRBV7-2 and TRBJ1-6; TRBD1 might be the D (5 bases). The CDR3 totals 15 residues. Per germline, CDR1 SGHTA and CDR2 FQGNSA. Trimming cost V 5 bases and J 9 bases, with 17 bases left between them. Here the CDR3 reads CASSLTGQVSSPLHF. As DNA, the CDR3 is TGTGCCAGCAGCCTTACAGGACAAGTTTCTTCACCCCTCCACTTT.

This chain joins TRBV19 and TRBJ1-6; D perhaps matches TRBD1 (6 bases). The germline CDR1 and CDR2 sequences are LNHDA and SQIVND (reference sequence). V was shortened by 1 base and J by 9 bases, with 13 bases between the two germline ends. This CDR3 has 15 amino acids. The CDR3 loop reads CASSIGGHPSSPLHF. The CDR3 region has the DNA TGTGCCAGTAGTATAGGGGGACATCCTTCTTCACCCCTCCACTTT.